Below, one T cell receptor (beta chain) is given with its context. The CDR3 is 15 amino acids. In germline, CDR1 is LNHDA, CDR2 SQIVND (reference sequence). The junction had 3 bases not matched to a gene; V was cut back by 5 bases and J by 0 bases. This record comes from a study of blood T cell repertoires in COVID-19. Looking at the study overall: Acute and convalescent COVID-19 specimens originated in the United States, Italy and Spain.

Method: immunoSEQ multiplex PCR; TCRdb's copy keeps in-frame clones and lacks some. The profile shows tens of thousands of clones, about 80% of them singletons. The chain uses TRBV19 and TRBJ2-2; 7 nucleotides agree with TRBD1. The TCR was taken from a man aged 50 or older with COVID-19, enrolled during active disease. Source material: peripheral blood. CDR3 DNA: TGTGCCAGTAGTCCGGGGACAGCGAACACCGGGGAGCTGTTTTTT. Its protein product is CASSPGTANTGELFF.